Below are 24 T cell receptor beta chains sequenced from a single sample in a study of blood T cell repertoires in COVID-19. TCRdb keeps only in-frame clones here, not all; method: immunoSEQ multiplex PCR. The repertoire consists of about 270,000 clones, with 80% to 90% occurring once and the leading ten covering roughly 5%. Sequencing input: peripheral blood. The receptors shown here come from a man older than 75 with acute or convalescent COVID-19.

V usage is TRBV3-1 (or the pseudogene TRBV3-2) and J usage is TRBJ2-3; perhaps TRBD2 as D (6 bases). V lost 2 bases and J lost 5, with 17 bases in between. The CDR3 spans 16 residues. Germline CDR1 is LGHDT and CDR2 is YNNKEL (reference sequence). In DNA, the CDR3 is TGTGCCAGCAGCCAACGGAGGGCCCAGTACCTAGATACGCAGTATTTT. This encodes CASSQRRAQYLDTQYF.

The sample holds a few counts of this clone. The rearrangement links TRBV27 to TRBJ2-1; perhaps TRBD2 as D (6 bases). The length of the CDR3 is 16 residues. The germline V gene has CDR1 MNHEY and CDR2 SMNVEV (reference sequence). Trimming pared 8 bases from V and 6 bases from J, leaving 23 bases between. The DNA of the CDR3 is TGTGCCAGCCGTCGGACGGGTCTAGCGTCGGGCAATGAGCAGTTCTTC. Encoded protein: CASRRTGLASGNEQFF.

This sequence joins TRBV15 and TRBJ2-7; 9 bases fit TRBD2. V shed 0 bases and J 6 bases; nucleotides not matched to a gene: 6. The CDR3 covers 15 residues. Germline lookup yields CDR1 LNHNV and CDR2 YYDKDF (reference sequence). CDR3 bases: TGTGCCACCAGCAGAGATATAGCGGGAGTGGGCGAGCAGTACTTC. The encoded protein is CATSRDIAGVGEQYF.

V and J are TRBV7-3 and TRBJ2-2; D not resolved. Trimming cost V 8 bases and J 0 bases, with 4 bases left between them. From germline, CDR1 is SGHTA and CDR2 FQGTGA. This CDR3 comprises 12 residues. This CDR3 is CASGTNTGELFF. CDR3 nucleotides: TGTGCCAGCGGCACGAACACCGGGGAGCTGTTTTTT.

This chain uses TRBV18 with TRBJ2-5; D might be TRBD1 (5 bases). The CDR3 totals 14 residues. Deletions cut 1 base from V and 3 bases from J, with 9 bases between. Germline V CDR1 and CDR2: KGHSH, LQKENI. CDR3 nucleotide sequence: TGTGCCAGCTCACCACAAAACAGGAAAGAGACCCAGTACTTC. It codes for CASSPQNRKETQYF.

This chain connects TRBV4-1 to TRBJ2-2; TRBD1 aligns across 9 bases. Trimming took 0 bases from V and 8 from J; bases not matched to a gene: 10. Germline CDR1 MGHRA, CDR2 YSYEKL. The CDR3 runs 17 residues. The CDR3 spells CASSQEIPGQGLGELFF. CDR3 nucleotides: TGCGCCAGCAGCCAAGAAATACCGGGACAGGGTCTGGGGGAGCTGTTTTTT.

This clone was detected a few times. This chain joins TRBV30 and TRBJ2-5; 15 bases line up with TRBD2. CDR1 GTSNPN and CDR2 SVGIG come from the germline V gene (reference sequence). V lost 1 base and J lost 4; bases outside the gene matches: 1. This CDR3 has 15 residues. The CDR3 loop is CAWSGGLAGGETQYF. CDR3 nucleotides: TGTGCCTGGAGTGGGGGACTAGCGGGAGGAGAGACCCAGTACTTC.

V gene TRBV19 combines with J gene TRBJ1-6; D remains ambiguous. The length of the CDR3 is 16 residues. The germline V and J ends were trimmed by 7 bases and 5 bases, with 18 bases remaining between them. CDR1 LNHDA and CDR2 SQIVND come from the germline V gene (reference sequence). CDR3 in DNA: TGTGCCAGTAAAAAAGCGTCCCGGTGGAATAATTCACCCCTCCACTTT. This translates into CASKKASRWNNSPLHF.

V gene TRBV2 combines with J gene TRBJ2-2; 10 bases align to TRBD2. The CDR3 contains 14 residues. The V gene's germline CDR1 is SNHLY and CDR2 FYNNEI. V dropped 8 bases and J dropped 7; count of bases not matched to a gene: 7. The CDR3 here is CASHYGLAVGELFF. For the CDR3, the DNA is TGTGCCAGCCACTACGGACTAGCGGTCGGGGAGCTGTTTTTT. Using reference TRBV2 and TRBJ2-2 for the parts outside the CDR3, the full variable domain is EPEVTQTPSHQVTQMGQEVILRCVPISNHLYFYWYRQILGQKVEFLVSFYNNEISEKSEIFDDQFSVERPDGSNFTLKIRSTKLEDSAMYFCASHYGLAVGELFFGEGSRLTVL.

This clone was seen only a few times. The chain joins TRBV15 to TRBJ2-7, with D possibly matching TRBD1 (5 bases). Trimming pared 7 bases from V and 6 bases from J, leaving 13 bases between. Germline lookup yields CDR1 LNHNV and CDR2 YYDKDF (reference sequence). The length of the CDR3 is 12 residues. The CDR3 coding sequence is TGTGCCACCAAGTCCGCAGGGCGCGAGCAGTACTTC. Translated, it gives CATKSAGREQYF.

CDR3 coding DNA: TGCGCCAGCAGCCGGGAGGGACAGGGGGCGCAAAATGAGCAGTTCTTC. Protein product: CASSREGQGAQNEQFF. The rearrangement joins TRBV4-1 to TRBJ2-1, with 12 bases fitting TRBD1. The CDR3 runs 16 residues. Germline V gene data show CDR1 as MGHRA and CDR2 as YSYEKL. The J segment lost 7 bases and the V segment lost 4 bases, leaving 8 bases of the junction unmatched.

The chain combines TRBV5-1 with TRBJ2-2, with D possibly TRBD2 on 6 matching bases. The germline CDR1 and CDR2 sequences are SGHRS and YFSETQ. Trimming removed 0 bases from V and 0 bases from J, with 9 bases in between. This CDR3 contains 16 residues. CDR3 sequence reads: CASSLVSSANTGELFF. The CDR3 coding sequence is TGCGCCAGCAGCTTGGTATCTAGCGCGAACACCGGGGAGCTGTTTTTT.

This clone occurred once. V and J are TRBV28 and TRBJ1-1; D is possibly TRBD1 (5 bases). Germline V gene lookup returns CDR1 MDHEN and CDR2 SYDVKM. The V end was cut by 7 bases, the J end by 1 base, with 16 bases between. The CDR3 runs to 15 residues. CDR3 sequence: CASMGEGLGNTEAFF. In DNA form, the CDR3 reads TGTGCCAGCATGGGGGAGGGGCTTGGGAACACTGAAGCTTTCTTT.

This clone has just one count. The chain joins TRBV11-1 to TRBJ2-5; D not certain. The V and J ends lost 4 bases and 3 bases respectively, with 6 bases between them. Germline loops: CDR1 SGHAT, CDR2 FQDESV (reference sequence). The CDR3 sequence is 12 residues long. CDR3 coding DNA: TGTGCCAGCAGCTACATTAAAGAGACCCAGTACTTC. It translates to CASSYIKETQYF.

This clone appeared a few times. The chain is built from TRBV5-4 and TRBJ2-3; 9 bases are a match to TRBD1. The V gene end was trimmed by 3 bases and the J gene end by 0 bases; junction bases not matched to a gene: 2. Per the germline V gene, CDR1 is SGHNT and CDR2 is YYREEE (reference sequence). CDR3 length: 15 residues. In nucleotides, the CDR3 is TGTGCCAGCAGCTACGGACAGGGGAGCACAGATACGCAGTATTTT. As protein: CASSYGQGSTDTQYF.

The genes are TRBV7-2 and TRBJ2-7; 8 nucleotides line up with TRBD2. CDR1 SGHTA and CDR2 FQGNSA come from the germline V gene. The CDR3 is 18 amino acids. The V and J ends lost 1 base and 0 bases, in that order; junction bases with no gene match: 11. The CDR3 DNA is TGTGCCAGCAGCTTAGTAGGGACTAGTGGAGCGGCCTCCTACGAGCAGTACTTC. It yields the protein CASSLVGTSGAASYEQYF.

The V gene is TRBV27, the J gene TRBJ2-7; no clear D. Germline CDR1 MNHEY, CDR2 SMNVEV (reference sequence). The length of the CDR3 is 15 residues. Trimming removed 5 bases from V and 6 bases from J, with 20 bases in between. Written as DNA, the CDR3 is TGTGCCAGCAGTCTACTGGCCCCCGCCCCAGGCGAGCAGTACTTC. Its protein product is CASSLLAPAPGEQYF.

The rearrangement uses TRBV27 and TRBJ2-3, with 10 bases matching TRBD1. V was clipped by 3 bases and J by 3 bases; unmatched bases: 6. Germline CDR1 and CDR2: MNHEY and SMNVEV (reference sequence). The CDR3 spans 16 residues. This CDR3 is CASSFRGTGVTDTQYF. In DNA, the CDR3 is TGTGCCAGCAGTTTTAGGGGGACAGGGGTAACAGATACGCAGTATTTT.

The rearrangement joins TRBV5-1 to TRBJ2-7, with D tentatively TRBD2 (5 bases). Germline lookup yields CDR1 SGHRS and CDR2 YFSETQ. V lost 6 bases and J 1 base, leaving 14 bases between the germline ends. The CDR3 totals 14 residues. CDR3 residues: CASIVGVRSYEQYF. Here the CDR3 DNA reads TGCGCCAGCATCGTCGGGGTGAGATCCTACGAGCAGTACTTC.

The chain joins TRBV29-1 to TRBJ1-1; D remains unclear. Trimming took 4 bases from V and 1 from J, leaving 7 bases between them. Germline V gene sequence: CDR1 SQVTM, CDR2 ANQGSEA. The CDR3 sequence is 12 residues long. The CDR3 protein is CSVGTTNTEAFF. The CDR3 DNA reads TGCAGCGTTGGGACTACGAACACTGAAGCTTTCTTT.

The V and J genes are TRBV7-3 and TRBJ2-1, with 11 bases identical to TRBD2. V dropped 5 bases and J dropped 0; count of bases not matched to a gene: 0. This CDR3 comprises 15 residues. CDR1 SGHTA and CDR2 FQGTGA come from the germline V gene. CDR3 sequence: CASSTSGSSYNEQFF. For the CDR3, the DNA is TGTGCCAGCAGCACTAGCGGGAGCTCCTACAATGAGCAGTTCTTC. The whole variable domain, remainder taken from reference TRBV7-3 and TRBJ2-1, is GAGVSQTPSNKVTEKGKYVELRCDPISGHTALYWYRQSLGQGPEFLIYFQGTGAADDSGLPNDRFFAVRPEGSVSTLKIQRTERGDSAVYLCASSTSGSSYNEQFFGPGTRLTVL.

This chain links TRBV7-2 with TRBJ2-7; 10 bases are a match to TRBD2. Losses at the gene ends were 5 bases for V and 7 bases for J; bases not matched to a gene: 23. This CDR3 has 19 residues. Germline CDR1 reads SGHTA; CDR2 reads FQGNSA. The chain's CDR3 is CASSQGVIPAGGLVREQYF. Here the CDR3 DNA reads TGTGCCAGCAGCCAAGGCGTTATCCCAGCGGGAGGGTTGGTTCGGGAGCAGTACTTC.

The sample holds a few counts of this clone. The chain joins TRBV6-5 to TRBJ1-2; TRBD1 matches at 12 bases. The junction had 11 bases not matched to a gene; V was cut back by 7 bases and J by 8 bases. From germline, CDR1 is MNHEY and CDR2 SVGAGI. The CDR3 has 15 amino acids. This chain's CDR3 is CASNPGTGGAAGYTF. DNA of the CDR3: TGTGCCAGCAACCCAGGGACAGGGGGCGCGGCCGGCTACACCTTC.

This CDR3 is CASSLSGGVDEQFF. In DNA, the CDR3 is TGCGCCAGCAGCTTAAGCGGGGGAGTCGATGAGCAGTTCTTC. This chain connects TRBV5-1 to TRBJ2-1; TRBD2 matches at 8 bases. Trimming at V came to 2 bases and at J to 8 bases, leaving 6 bases not matched to a gene. The CDR3 loop spans 14 amino acids. The germline CDR1 and CDR2 sequences are SGHRS and YFSETQ.